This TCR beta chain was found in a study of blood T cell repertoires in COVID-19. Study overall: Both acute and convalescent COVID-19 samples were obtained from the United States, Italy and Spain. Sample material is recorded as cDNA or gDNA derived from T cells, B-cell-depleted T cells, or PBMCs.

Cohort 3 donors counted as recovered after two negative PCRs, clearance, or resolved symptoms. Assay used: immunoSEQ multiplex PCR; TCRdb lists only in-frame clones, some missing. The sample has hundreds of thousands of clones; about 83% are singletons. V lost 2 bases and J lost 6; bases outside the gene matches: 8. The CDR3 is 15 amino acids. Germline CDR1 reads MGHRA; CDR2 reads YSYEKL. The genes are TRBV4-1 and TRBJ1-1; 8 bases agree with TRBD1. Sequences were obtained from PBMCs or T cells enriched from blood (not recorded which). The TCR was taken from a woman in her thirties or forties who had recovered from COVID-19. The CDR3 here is CASSQLGQGYPEAFF. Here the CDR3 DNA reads TGCGCCAGCAGCCAATTAGGACAGGGATATCCTGAAGCTTTCTTT.